The clone carrying this T cell receptor (beta chain) was seen at least ten times. Its antigen is still unknown. A much larger clone differs by one base, so this may be a read error. This sample was included in a study of response to subunit inactivated influenza vaccine. Study observations and caveats: The authors offered the suggestion that each seasonal influenza vaccination recruits few new T cells.

Trimming cost V 2 bases and J 5 bases, with 5 bases left between them. This CDR3 spans 12 amino acids. TCRdb analysed the RT-PCR reads with MiXCR anew, one entry per CDR3 protein. The sample consists of 500,000 to 600,000 distinct CDR3 sequences, 12% of them appearing once. This receptor was taken from a man aged 45 to 65 who received an inactivated influenza vaccine. Specimen: PBMCs from blood, collected on the day of vaccination. The chain carries TRBV12-3 or TRBV12-4 and TRBJ2-3; D uncertain. In DNA, the CDR3 is TGTGCCAGCAGTTTATTCAGAGATACGCAGTATTTT. Translating gives CASSLFRDTQYF.